These 17 T cell receptor beta chains were sequenced from one sample in a study of T-cell reconstitution after alpha-beta-depleted transplantation in children. It was with unique molecular identifiers that the TCRbeta library was prepared. TCRdb reprocessed the PCR reads with MiXCR, giving one entry per CDR3 protein. In the table there are hundreds of thousands of distinct CDR3 sequences, 9.5% to 15% of which are singletons. The sequences come from PBMCs from the stem cell graft donor, collected from the stem cell graft. Source of these receptors: a human donor who donated a stem cell graft to a child with combined immunodeficiency.

V is TRBV10-3 and J is TRBJ2-7, with D possibly matching TRBD2 (6 bases). Germline V gene sequence: CDR1 ENHRY, CDR2 SYGVKD. There are 15 residues in the CDR3. The V gene lost 6 bases and the J gene lost 1 base, with 16 bases spanning the gap. The CDR3 loop is CAIRDYGPASYEQYF. The CDR3 nucleotides are TGTGCCATCAGGGACTACGGGCCAGCGTCCTACGAGCAGTACTTC.

The rearrangement links TRBV4-2 to TRBJ1-3, with D possibly matching TRBD1 (5 bases). Trimming cost V 0 bases and J 2 bases, with 8 bases left between them. This CDR3 is built from 15 residues. The germline V gene has CDR1 LGHNA and CDR2 YNFKEQ. Here the CDR3 DNA reads TGTGCCAGCAGCCAAGAGTGGGGGACTGGAAACACCATATATTTT. Protein: CASSQEWGTGNTIYF.

This clonotype was seen only a few times. This rearrangement joins TRBV12-3 or TRBV12-4 to TRBJ2-1; 10 nucleotides line up with TRBD2. The CDR3 has 15 residues. The V and J ends lost 3 bases and 4 bases, in that order; junction bases with no gene match: 3. For the CDR3, the DNA is TGTGCCAGCAGTTTCTTTAGCGGGGGGTACAATGAGCAGTTCTTC. Translating gives CASSFFSGGYNEQFF.

This clonotype was counted many times. This chain joins TRBV5-6 and TRBJ2-7; tentatively, D is TRBD1 (6 bases). The germline gives CDR1 SGHDT, CDR2 YYEEEE. V was cut by 5 bases and J by 1 base, with 16 bases left in between. This CDR3 has 15 amino acids. This CDR3 is CASRLWGRGSYEQYF. The CDR3 DNA reads TGTGCCAGCAGACTGTGGGGGCGCGGGTCCTACGAGCAGTACTTC.

This clonotype came up many times. The V and J genes are TRBV27 and TRBJ2-1; D is ambiguous. This CDR3 contains 11 residues. Trimming removed 7 bases from V and 9 bases from J, with 10 bases in between. Germline V gene lookup returns CDR1 MNHEY and CDR2 SMNVEV (reference sequence). The CDR3 spells CASIFSSEQFF. The CDR3 nucleotides read TGTGCCAGCATCTTCTCCTCTGAGCAGTTCTTC.

This clonotype was recorded at least ten times. The chain links TRBV7-2 to TRBJ2-7, with 7 positions matching TRBD2. Unmatched junction bases numbered 11, after V lost 2 bases and J lost 4 bases. The germline V gene has CDR1 SGHTA and CDR2 FQGNSA. The CDR3 is 16 residues long. CDR3 coding DNA: TGTGCCAGCAGCTTACGTTCTGGGGGAGGGGTGTACGAGCAGTACTTC. Encoded protein: CASSLRSGGGVYEQYF.

This chain uses TRBV6-5 with TRBJ2-7; D is uncertain. The CDR3 spans 15 residues. V was trimmed by 0 bases and J by 0 bases, leaving 9 bases between them. Germline loops: CDR1 MNHEY, CDR2 SVGAGI. DNA for the CDR3: TGTGCCAGCAGTTACTCGGGCCGGAGCTCCTACGAGCAGTACTTC. Translated: CASSYSGRSSYEQYF.

V usage is TRBV12-3 or TRBV12-4 and J usage is TRBJ2-7; the match to TRBD2 covers 8 bases. This CDR3 has 14 residues. V dropped 5 bases and J dropped 4; count of bases not matched to a gene: 7. The CDR3 loop is CASSRGLAGYEQYF. CDR3 DNA: TGTGCCAGCAGTCGCGGACTAGCCGGGTACGAGCAGTACTTC.

The J gene is TRBJ2-2, the V gene TRBV15; 7 nucleotides align to TRBD2. The CDR3 is made up of 15 amino acids. The germline gives CDR1 LNHNV, CDR2 YYDKDF (reference sequence). J was trimmed by 2 bases and V by 3 bases; bases with no gene match: 3. The CDR3 DNA follows: TGTGCCACCAGCAGTCGGGAGGTTAACACCGGGGAGCTGTTTTTT. This codes for CATSSREVNTGELFF. The full variable domain, with the rest looked up from reference TRBV15 and TRBJ2-2, is DAMVIQNPRYQVTQFGKPVTLSCSQTLNHNVMYWYQQKSSQAPKLLFHYYDKDFNNEADTPDNFQSRRPNTSFCFLDIRSPGLGDTAMYLCATSSREVNTGELFFGEGSRLTVL.

This clonotype was detected only a few times. The chain employs TRBV20-1 and TRBJ2-7; 7 bases are a match to TRBD2. Trimming took 3 bases from V and 5 from J; bases not matched to a gene: 7. This CDR3 spans 13 amino acids. Per germline, CDR1 DFQATT and CDR2 SNEGSKA (reference sequence). CDR3 bases: TGCAGTGCTAGGCGTCGGGAGGCCCACGAGCAGTACTTC. As protein: CSARRREAHEQYF.

This clonotype was seen a few times. The V gene is TRBV5-1, the J gene TRBJ1-2, with unresolved D. The germline CDR1 and CDR2 sequences are SGHRS and YFSETQ. The CDR3 consists of 14 residues. With 3 bases removed from V and 5 bases from J, the gap between germline ends came to 14 bases. The CDR3 DNA reads as TGCGCCAGCAGCTCGGTCGAGGGTGCTTATGGCTACACCTTC. Protein product: CASSSVEGAYGYTF. The variable domain in full, with the rest retrieved from reference TRBV5-1 and TRBJ1-2, is KAGVTQTPRYLIKTRGQQVTLSCSPISGHRSVSWYQQTPGQGLQFLFEYFSETQRNKGNFPGRFSGRQFSNSRSEMNVSTLELGDSALYLCASSSVEGAYGYTFGSGTRLTVV.

This clonotype was seen repeatedly, ten times or more. The chain employs TRBV29-1 and TRBJ1-5, with 8 bases that match TRBD1. Germline values: CDR1 SQVTM, CDR2 ANQGSEA. Trimming cost V 3 bases and J 4 bases; bases outside gene matches: 8. The CDR3 runs 15 residues. Here the CDR3 DNA reads TGCAGCGTTGAGGTGACAGGGGAACCTAATCAGCCCCAGCATTTT. Amino acid sequence: CSVEVTGEPNQPQHF. Full variable domain (rest looked up from reference TRBV29-1 and TRBJ1-5): SAVISQKPSRDICQRGTSLTIQCQVDSQVTMMFWYRQQPGQSLTLIATANQGSEATYESGFVIDKFPISRPNLTFSTLTVSNMSPEDSSIYLCSVEVTGEPNQPQHFGDGTRLSIL.

This clonotype showed up just a few times. This sequence joins TRBV11-3 and TRBJ2-3; 8 bases agree with TRBD1. CDR1 is SGHNT, CDR2 YENEEA, per germline. This CDR3 comprises 17 residues. V was clipped by 3 bases and J by 1 base; unmatched bases: 9. The CDR3 sequence: CASSLKDRGGGTDTQYF. Here the CDR3 DNA reads TGTGCCAGCAGCTTGAAAGACAGGGGAGGTGGCACAGATACGCAGTATTTT.

This clonotype has a handful of counts. The genes are TRBV5-1 and TRBJ1-2; D perhaps matches TRBD1 (6 bases). Trimming stripped 4 bases from V and 6 bases from J, with 19 bases between. Per the germline V gene, CDR1 is SGHRS and CDR2 is YFSETQ. The CDR3 is 15 residues long. The CDR3 region is CASSEEPGANHGYTF. The CDR3 DNA is TGCGCCAGCAGCGAAGAACCAGGGGCAAATCATGGCTACACCTTC.

The rearrangement uses TRBV4-2 and TRBJ1-1, with 7 bases that match TRBD1. The germline V gene encodes CDR1 LGHNA and CDR2 YNFKEQ. Unmatched junction bases numbered 12, after V lost 0 bases and J lost 11 bases. The length of the CDR3 is 15 residues. As DNA, the CDR3 is TGTGCCAGCAGCCAAGAGATGACGGGCAGGGGGTGGGCTTTCTTT. Amino acid sequence: CASSQEMTGRGWAFF.

This clonotype occurred a few times. Written as DNA, the CDR3 is TGTGCCAGCAGCTCAGAGACGGGACGGGGAGAGCAGTACTTC. Protein product: CASSSETGRGEQYF. The chain joins TRBV7-9 to TRBJ2-7; the D gene could be TRBD1 or TRBD2 (5 bases each). The CDR3 contains 14 residues. The V gene's germline CDR1 is SEHNR and CDR2 FQNEAQ (reference sequence). Trimming removed 4 bases from V and 7 bases from J, with 17 bases in between.

The chain couples TRBV5-1 to TRBJ2-3; TRBD1 might be the D (6 bases). Germline V gives CDR1 SGHRS, CDR2 YFSETQ. The CDR3 sequence is 15 residues long. V gave up 0 bases and J gave up 8 bases, with 16 bases separating them. The CDR3 is CASSLAGARTGTQYF. The CDR3, as DNA: TGCGCCAGCAGCTTGGCAGGGGCGCGGACGGGTACGCAGTATTTT. The variable domain in full, with the rest retrieved from reference TRBV5-1 and TRBJ2-3, is KAGVTQTPRYLIKTRGQQVTLSCSPISGHRSVSWYQQTPGQGLQFLFEYFSETQRNKGNFPGRFSGRQFSNSRSEMNVSTLELGDSALYLCASSLAGARTGTQYFGPGTRLTVL.